The 19 T cell receptor beta chains below were found in one sample sequenced in a study of blood T cells in healthy people across ages. The use of a sample-barcoded 5' primer and a J-beta primer mix characterized a second PCR of roughly 6 to 11 cycles. MiXCR, run by TCRdb on the 5' RACE reads, gives a single entry per CDR3 protein. The data hold around 800,000 distinct CDR3 sequences, with roughly 50% observed a single time. Sequenced input: blood. Receptors were obtained from a man older than 75 in good health.

The chain uses TRBV15 and TRBJ2-1, with 8 bases that match TRBD2. CDR3 length: 15 amino acids. Germline-derived CDR1 and CDR2 are LNHNV and YYDKDF (reference sequence). Trimming removed 5 bases from V and 5 bases from J; junction bases left unmatched: 8. The CDR3 reads CATSPRGGRDNEQFF. CDR3 DNA sequence: TGTGCCACCAGCCCCCGGGGGGGTCGGGACAATGAGCAGTTCTTC.

The V call is TRBV11-2, the J call TRBJ2-5; 9 nucleotides line up with TRBD1. CDR3 length equals 16 residues. In germline, CDR1 is SGHAT, CDR2 FQNNGV. J lost 1 base, V lost 0 bases, and 3 bases had no gene match. CDR3 in amino acids: CASSLEGTGFQETQYF. The CDR3 nucleotides read TGTGCCAGCAGCTTAGAGGGGACAGGGTTCCAAGAGACCCAGTACTTC. The full variable domain, in which reference TRBV11-2 and TRBJ2-5 provide the parts outside the CDR3, is EAGVAQSPRYKIIEKRQSVAFWCNPISGHATLYWYQQILGQGPKLLIQFQNNGVVDDSQLPKDRFSAERLKGVDSTLKIQPAKLEDSAVYLCASSLEGTGFQETQYFGPGTRLLVL.

The genes are TRBV11-2 and TRBJ2-3; a possible D gene is TRBD2 (5 bases). V dropped 4 bases and J dropped 14 bases, with 22 bases sitting between them. This CDR3 region has 14 residues. Germline assignment: CDR1 SGHAT and CDR2 FQNNGV. CDR3 DNA sequence: TGTGCCAGCAGCTCAGTGGGAGCGATCAGATACGCGTATTTT. As protein: CASSSVGAIRYAYF. Together with reference TRBV11-2 and TRBJ2-3, the CDR3 gives the full variable domain: EAGVAQSPRYKIIEKRQSVAFWCNPISGHATLYWYQQILGQGPKLLIQFQNNGVVDDSQLPKDRFSAERLKGVDSTLKIQPAKLEDSAVYLCASSSVGAIRYAYFGPGTRLTVL.

This clonotype has a handful of counts. The chain is built from TRBV5-1 and TRBJ2-3, with TRBD2 matching 8 bases. The CDR3 loop spans 17 amino acids. Losses at the gene ends were 0 bases for V and 14 bases for J; bases not matched to a gene: 20. The germline CDR1 and CDR2 sequences are SGHRS and YFSETQ. CDR3 protein: CASSLAVRREVHRYAYF. Here the CDR3 DNA reads TGCGCCAGCAGCTTGGCGGTGAGGCGGGAGGTTCACAGATACGCGTATTTT.

The chain uses TRBV10-3 and TRBJ2-2, with 9 bases lining up with TRBD2. The J segment lost 2 bases and the V segment lost 5 bases, leaving 6 bases of the junction unmatched. Germline-derived CDR1 and CDR2 are ENHRY and SYGVKD. This CDR3 is built from 16 residues. CDR3 protein: CAISTTSGVNTGELFF. As DNA, the CDR3 is TGTGCCATCAGTACGACTAGCGGAGTTAACACCGGGGAGCTGTTTTTT.

The sample holds a few counts of this clonotype. This chain links TRBV20-1 with TRBJ1-1; possible D gene TRBD1, 5 bases. Trimming took 5 bases from V and 1 from J, leaving 8 bases between them. Germline V lookup: CDR1 DFQATT, CDR2 SNEGSKA (reference sequence). The CDR3 consists of 12 residues. DNA for the CDR3: TGCAGTGCTGTCGGGGGGAACACTGAAGCTTTCTTT. Translating it yields CSAVGGNTEAFF.

V gene TRBV7-8 combines with J gene TRBJ1-4; D not resolved. Germline V gene lookup returns CDR1 SGHVS and CDR2 FQNEAQ. The CDR3 covers 15 residues. V lost 5 bases and J lost 3, with 13 bases in between. The chain's CDR3 is CASSAKPGSNEKLFF. The CDR3 DNA follows: TGTGCCAGCAGCGCGAAACCGGGGTCTAATGAAAAACTGTTTTTT.

The gene calls are TRBV20-1 and TRBJ2-5; D is uncertain. V was shortened by 4 bases and J by 1 base, with 7 bases between the two germline ends. CDR1 and CDR2 from the germline V gene are DFQATT and SNEGSKA (reference sequence). There are 12 residues in the CDR3. Written as DNA, the CDR3 is TGCAGTGCTAAAGACTCCCAAGAGACCCAGTACTTC. Amino acids: CSAKDSQETQYF.

V usage is TRBV29-1 and J usage is TRBJ1-1; D is ambiguous. The germline CDR1 and CDR2 sequences are SQVTM and ANQGSEA. CDR3 size: 12 residues. Trimming removed 5 bases from V and 4 bases from J, with 11 bases in between. Written as DNA, the CDR3 is TGCAGCGTTTCTCCGGGTTTCACTGAAGCTTTCTTT. Translating it yields CSVSPGFTEAFF.

This clonotype was detected once. This may arise from a read error, as a much more abundant clone is one base away. The CDR3 DNA follows: TGCAGCACCAACAGGGGTTCGCAAGAGACCCAGTACTTC. It encodes CSTNRGSQETQYF. This sequence joins TRBV29-1 and TRBJ2-5, with 7 bases lining up with TRBD1. Germline values: CDR1 SQVTM, CDR2 ANQGSEA. This CDR3 has 13 amino acids. Losses at the gene ends were 8 bases for V and 2 bases for J; bases not matched to a gene: 8.

The chain recombines TRBV6-6 with TRBJ2-5, with D unclear. This CDR3 is 12 amino acids long. Trimming removed 5 bases from V and 5 bases from J, with 9 bases in between. CDR1 and CDR2 (germline): MNHNY, SVGAGI (reference sequence). CDR3 sequence (DNA): TGTGCCAGCAGTGCCGCTAGGGAGACCCAGTACTTC. Protein product: CASSAARETQYF.

CDR3 DNA: TGCAGCAGTGACAGGGATGAAGCTTTCTTT. Its protein is CSSDRDEAFF. This chain connects TRBV29-1 to TRBJ1-1; 7 bases map to TRBD1. The junction had 4 bases not matched to a gene; V was cut back by 8 bases and J by 7 bases. Germline V gene sequence: CDR1 SQVTM, CDR2 ANQGSEA. The CDR3 extends over 10 amino acids. Full variable domain (rest looked up from reference TRBV29-1 and TRBJ1-1): SAVISQKPSRDICQRGTSLTIQCQVDSQVTMMFWYRQQPGQSLTLIATANQGSEATYESGFVIDKFPISRPNLTFSTLTVSNMSPEDSSIYLCSSDRDEAFFGQGTRLTVV.

This chain connects TRBV2 to TRBJ2-7, with a possible D match to TRBD1 (5 bases). V lost 10 bases and J lost 1, with 17 bases in between. Per the germline V gene, CDR1 is SNHLY and CDR2 is FYNNEI. This CDR3 has 14 amino acids. The CDR3 is CANSLQGPSYEQYF. CDR3 bases: TGTGCCAACTCATTGCAGGGCCCTTCCTACGAGCAGTACTTC.

Only a few counts were recorded for this clonotype. The chain carries TRBV5-1 and TRBJ2-2; D remains unclear. Between the trimmed V and J ends, which lost 2 bases and 5 bases, there was a span of 10 bases. Germline V gene sequence: CDR1 SGHRS, CDR2 YFSETQ. CDR3 length equals 14 residues. In nucleotides, the CDR3 is TGCGCCAGCAGCTTCGCAGCTGGGACCGGGGAGCTGTTTTTT. As protein: CASSFAAGTGELFF.

This clonotype was recorded a few times. The rearrangement uses TRBV28 and TRBJ2-7; a possible D gene is TRBD1 (6 bases). The CDR3 runs to 14 residues. V lost 6 bases, J lost 2 bases, and 14 bases lay in between. Looked up from germline, CDR1 is MDHEN and CDR2 is SYDVKM. CDR3 sequence reads: CASRPRGQPYEQYF. DNA of the CDR3: TGTGCCAGCAGACCCCGTGGACAGCCCTACGAGCAGTACTTC.

The CDR3, as DNA: TGTGCCAGCAGCTTGGGGATCCTTCAGAACACTGAAGCTTTCTTT. This gives the protein CASSLGILQNTEAFF. V usage is TRBV7-2 and J usage is TRBJ1-1, with unresolved D. The germline CDR1 and CDR2 sequences are SGHTA and FQGNSA. This CDR3 has 15 amino acids. V was cut by 3 bases and J by 1 base, with 12 bases left in between. The entire variable domain, with the rest obtained from reference TRBV7-2 and TRBJ1-1, is as follows: GAGVSQSPSNKVTEKGKDVELRCDPISGHTALYWYRQSLGQGLEFLIYFQGNSAPDKSGLPSDRFSAERTGGSVSTLTIQRTQQEDSAVYLCASSLGILQNTEAFFGQGTRLTVV.

This chain uses TRBV6-5 with TRBJ2-7; TRBD2 matches at 7 bases. The CDR3 sequence is 12 residues long. Germline CDR1 MNHEY, CDR2 SVGAGI. Germline trimming cut 6 bases from V and 11 bases from J; bases unmatched to any gene: 10. The CDR3 DNA sequence: TGTGCCAGCAGGATGAGTGGGGGGGTAGAGTACTTC. Protein: CASRMSGGVEYF.

This clonotype showed up just a few times. The chain links TRBV6-1 to TRBJ2-3; 7 bases line up with TRBD1. Germline V gene lookup returns CDR1 MNHNS and CDR2 SASEGT. This CDR3 spans 12 amino acids. V shed 4 bases and J 6 bases; nucleotides not matched to a gene: 1. The CDR3 DNA reads as TGTGCCAGCAGTGTACAGGGGGATACGCAGTATTTT. Translation gives CASSVQGDTQYF.

In nucleotides, the CDR3 is TGTGCCAGCAGCCAAGGGAGGGGCGGGCCTGAAGCTTTCTTT. Translation gives CASSQGRGGPEAFF. The J gene is TRBJ1-1, the V gene TRBV4-2, with D possibly being TRBD1 (5 bases). The length of the CDR3 is 14 residues. The V gene lost 1 base and the J gene lost 6 bases, with 12 bases spanning the gap. Germline assignment: CDR1 LGHNA and CDR2 YNFKEQ.